These 27 T cell receptor beta chains share one sample of origin, sequenced in a study of early T cells in non-severe SARS-CoV-2 infection (dated by TCRdb to about 2021). Libraries were made using 5' RACE. The data were produced on a NextSeq 500. Using fastp at Q25 and MiXCR, TCRdb reprocessed the public reads and kept productive beta chains. Records with the same CDR3 protein are collapsed into one entry carrying the most frequent genes and DNA. The sample table contains tens of thousands of distinct CDR3 sequences; only one count was recorded for under 15% of them. The leading ten clones occupy around 3.5% of the sample. The sample was whole blood. These receptors were obtained from an adult who was a healthcare worker with PCR-confirmed SARS-CoV-2 infection or an uninfected control (not recorded which).

CDR3 loop: CASSSPRTPNYGYTF. CDR3 nucleotide sequence: TGTGCCAGCAGCTCCCCCCGGACACCGAACTATGGCTACACCTTC. The rearrangement joins TRBV11-2 to TRBJ1-2; TRBD1 is a possible D gene (5 bases). V was shortened by 4 bases and J by 2 bases, with 14 bases between the two germline ends. Germline CDR1 SGHAT, CDR2 FQNNGV. The CDR3 consists of 15 residues.

The gene calls are TRBV9 and TRBJ2-5; 14 bases agree with TRBD2. CDR3 size: 16 residues. V trimming: 3 bases; J trimming: 2 bases; junction bases outside the gene matches: 3. Germline CDR1 SGDLS, CDR2 YYNGEE. The CDR3 coding sequence is TGTGCCAGCAGCGAGGGACTAGCGGGAGCTCAAGAGACCCAGTACTTC. Its translation: CASSEGLAGAQETQYF.

This clonotype was seen many times. The rearrangement links TRBV4-1 to TRBJ2-1, with TRBD2 identical over 9 bases. This CDR3 is 19 amino acids long. Germline V gives CDR1 MGHRA, CDR2 YSYEKL. The J segment lost 2 bases and the V segment lost 1 base, leaving 12 bases of the junction unmatched. The CDR3 DNA follows: TGCGCCAGCAGCCAAGGTTGGGCGGGAGGGCCGTCCGCCTACAATGAGCAGTTCTTC. It codes for CASSQGWAGGPSAYNEQFF.

The chain carries TRBV5-4 and TRBJ1-1, with D tentatively TRBD1 (5 bases). This CDR3 spans 14 amino acids. Germline CDR1 SGHNT, CDR2 YYREEE (reference sequence). Deletions cut 0 bases from V and 3 bases from J, with 9 bases between. CDR3 region: CASSLGGLYTEAFF. CDR3 DNA sequence: TGTGCCAGCAGCTTGGGGGGGTTATACACTGAAGCTTTCTTT.

The table lists this clonotype with a few counts. The chain links TRBV7-2 to TRBJ2-3; the D is unclear. The CDR3 sequence is 14 residues long. Between the trimmed V and J ends, which lost 5 bases and 2 bases, there was a span of 11 bases. Looked up from germline, CDR1 is SGHTA and CDR2 is FQGNSA. CDR3 sequence (DNA): TGTGCCAGCAGCCGTTTTCCCTCCACAGATACGCAGTATTTT. Amino acid sequence: CASSRFPSTDTQYF.

This clonotype was counted between two and nine times. The V gene is TRBV28, the J gene TRBJ1-1; D is ambiguous. The CDR3 covers 13 residues. Trimming pared 11 bases from V and 3 bases from J, leaving 16 bases between. Germline assignment: CDR1 MDHEN and CDR2 SYDVKM. The CDR3 protein is CAWVLGFYTEAFF. CDR3 DNA sequence: TGTGCCTGGGTCCTAGGTTTCTACACTGAAGCTTTCTTT.

Only a few counts were recorded for this clonotype. This chain links TRBV28 with TRBJ2-7; tentatively, D is TRBD2 (6 bases). Germline V CDR1 and CDR2: MDHEN, SYDVKM. The CDR3 is 14 residues long. V lost 4 bases and J lost 1, with 11 bases in between. CDR3 DNA: TGTGCCAGCAGTTCGCCGGAGGGTTCCTACGAGCAGTACTTC. It codes for CASSSPEGSYEQYF.

On this clonotype itself: A read error may explain this, as a much larger clone is one base away. V gene TRBV5-8 combines with J gene TRBJ2-6; no clear D gene. The CDR3 contains 14 residues. CDR1 SGHTS and CDR2 YDEGEE come from the germline V gene. The CDR3, as DNA: TGTACCAGCACCCCAGGAGCTGGGGCCAACGTCCTGACTTTC. It translates to CTSTPGAGANVLTF.

This clonotype has just a few counts. The chain joins TRBV19 to TRBJ2-1; 9 bases line up with TRBD1. After removal of 5 bases from V and 3 bases from J, the junction contained 8 bases not matched to a gene. This CDR3 contains 16 residues. Germline CDR1 reads LNHDA; CDR2 reads SQIVND (reference sequence). The CDR3 coding sequence is TGTGCCAGTAGTCGATACAGGGGGCCTAGCTACAATGAGCAGTTCTTC. Amino acid sequence: CASSRYRGPSYNEQFF.

This clonotype was seen only a few times. The rearrangement uses TRBV4-1 and TRBJ2-7; D unresolved. The CDR3 is 12 amino acids. Germline V CDR1 and CDR2: MGHRA, YSYEKL. The ends were cut back, 1 base at V and 6 bases at J, with 7 bases in the middle. CDR3 nucleotide sequence: TGCGCCAGCAGCCAAGGTGCGACCGAGCAGTACTTC. Translation gives CASSQGATEQYF.

This clonotype has more than one count but fewer than ten. This chain joins TRBV7-2 and TRBJ2-7; D is undetermined. Germline CDR1 reads SGHTA; CDR2 reads FQGNSA. The V gene lost 1 base and the J gene lost 3 bases, with 7 bases spanning the gap. This CDR3 contains 13 residues. The CDR3, as DNA: TGTGCCAGCAGCTTAGAAGCTCGCTACGAGCAGTACTTC. It specifies CASSLEARYEQYF.

The chain links TRBV15 to TRBJ2-2, with no clear D. The CDR3 is 14 amino acids. Trimming left V 5 bases short and J 4 bases short, with 11 bases between. Germline values: CDR1 LNHNV, CDR2 YYDKDF (reference sequence). CDR3 in amino acids: CATSGLVSTGELFF. CDR3 coding DNA: TGTGCCACCAGCGGGCTAGTGAGCACCGGGGAGCTGTTTTTT.

This clonotype was counted between two and nine times. The rearrangement links TRBV7-6 to TRBJ2-6, with 9 bases that match TRBD2. Germline V gene sequence: CDR1 SGHVS, CDR2 FNYEAQ. The CDR3 consists of 15 residues. The V and J ends lost 11 bases and 2 bases, in that order; junction bases with no gene match: 7. The CDR3: CAPRGRAAGANVLTF. The CDR3 DNA follows: TGTGCCCCCCGCGGGAGGGCCGCTGGGGCCAACGTCCTGACTTTC.

This clonotype was recorded many times. The rearrangement links TRBV2 to TRBJ2-1; D is undetermined. The germline V and J ends were trimmed by 6 bases and 3 bases, with 12 bases remaining between them. CDR3 size: 14 residues. The germline V gene has CDR1 SNHLY and CDR2 FYNNEI. The CDR3, as DNA: TGTGCCAGCAGCCCCGAGTCCGACTACAATGAGCAGTTCTTC. It specifies CASSPESDYNEQFF.

This clonotype has at least ten counts. The gene calls are TRBV9 and TRBJ2-7; D unclear. This CDR3 spans 13 amino acids. V lost 0 bases to trimming and J lost 4 bases, with 8 bases between them. CDR1 and CDR2 from the germline V gene are SGDLS and YYNGEE. The CDR3 is CASSVGPNYEQYF. The CDR3, as DNA: TGTGCCAGCAGCGTAGGACCGAATTACGAGCAGTACTTC.

The rearrangement joins TRBV15 to TRBJ2-7; tentative D call: TRBD2 (6 bases). The germline gives CDR1 LNHNV, CDR2 YYDKDF (reference sequence). This CDR3 spans 14 amino acids. Trimming pared 1 base from V and 7 bases from J, leaving 14 bases between. CDR3 residues: CATSRGLDLPEQYF. CDR3 coding DNA: TGTGCCACCAGCAGAGGACTAGACCTACCGGAGCAGTACTTC.

The chain is built from TRBV29-1 and TRBJ2-4, with 8 bases matching TRBD2. V was pared by 5 bases and J by 0 bases, with 6 bases of the junction left unmatched. The CDR3 totals 15 residues. Germline V lookup: CDR1 SQVTM, CDR2 ANQGSEA. The CDR3 DNA reads as TGCAGCGTTCGGGGGACTAGTCTAGCCAAAAACATTCAGTACTTC. This codes for CSVRGTSLAKNIQYF.

This chain links TRBV28 with TRBJ2-7; D perhaps matches TRBD2 (7 bases). Trimming cost V 1 base and J 3 bases, with 13 bases left between them. The germline V gene encodes CDR1 MDHEN and CDR2 SYDVKM. This CDR3 region has 15 residues. This CDR3 reads CASSLSGGAGYEQYF. The CDR3, as DNA: TGTGCCAGCAGTTTATCGGGGGGCGCCGGCTACGAGCAGTACTTC.

This clonotype turned up a few times. V and J are TRBV18 and TRBJ1-1; D gene ambiguous. Trimming removed 2 bases from V and 1 base from J, with 8 bases in between. This CDR3 has 14 amino acids. Germline assignment: CDR1 KGHSH and CDR2 LQKENI. CDR3 protein: CASSPIRSNTEAFF. For the CDR3, the DNA is TGTGCCAGCTCACCAATACGGTCGAACACTGAAGCTTTCTTT.

This clonotype occurred once. CDR3 region: CSADRGAIKGNTIYF. The DNA for the CDR3 is TGCAGTGCTGATCGCGGGGCCATAAAGGGAAACACCATATATTTT. The chain links TRBV20-1 to TRBJ1-3; possibly TRBD1 for D (5 bases). V lost 5 bases, J lost 4 bases, and 18 bases lay in between. The germline CDR1 and CDR2 sequences are DFQATT and SNEGSKA (reference sequence). This CDR3 is built from 15 residues.

This clonotype turned up a few times. The chain combines TRBV20-1 with TRBJ2-5; D unresolved. Deletions cut 5 bases from V and 2 bases from J, with 12 bases between. Germline-derived CDR1 and CDR2 are DFQATT and SNEGSKA (reference sequence). This CDR3 contains 13 residues. CDR3 region: CSASPSPQETQYF. In nucleotides, the CDR3 is TGCAGTGCTTCCCCGTCACCTCAAGAGACCCAGTACTTC.

The chain carries TRBV15 and TRBJ1-1; D unresolved. Per germline, CDR1 LNHNV and CDR2 YYDKDF (reference sequence). This CDR3 is 13 amino acids long. V dropped 3 bases and J dropped 0 bases, with 5 bases sitting between them. The CDR3 sequence is CATSSRMNTEAFF. CDR3 nucleotides: TGTGCCACCAGCAGTCGAATGAACACTGAAGCTTTCTTT.

This clonotype came up a few times. The rearrangement joins TRBV20-1 to TRBJ2-7; no clear D gene. CDR1 is DFQATT and CDR2 is SNEGSKA in the germline V gene (reference sequence). The CDR3 runs 14 residues. Deletions cut 6 bases from V and 0 bases from J, with 15 bases between. The CDR3 sequence: CSAARPDGSYEQYF. CDR3 nucleotides: TGCAGTGCCGCTCGCCCCGACGGCTCCTACGAGCAGTACTTC.

This clonotype was picked up many times. The chain uses TRBV2 and TRBJ2-2, with D possibly being TRBD2 (6 bases). This CDR3 has 15 residues. Trimming removed 11 bases from V and 4 bases from J, with 20 bases in between. Germline V lookup: CDR1 SNHLY, CDR2 FYNNEI. The CDR3, as DNA: TGTGCCGCCGGAACCGGGACTGGCATCACCGGGGAGCTGTTTTTT. Residues: CAAGTGTGITGELFF.

Ten or more counts support this clonotype. The chain recombines TRBV11-3 with TRBJ2-1; 12 bases are shared with TRBD2. The germline CDR1 and CDR2 sequences are SGHNT and YENEEA. Trimming at V came to 5 bases and at J to 7 bases, leaving 6 bases not matched to a gene. CDR3 length: 15 amino acids. CDR3 protein: CASSRTGTSGNEQFF. The CDR3 nucleotides read TGTGCCAGCAGCCGTACCGGGACTAGCGGGAATGAGCAGTTCTTC. Supplemented by reference TRBV11-3 and TRBJ2-1, the full variable domain reads EAGVVQSPRYKIIEKKQPVAFWCNPISGHNTLYWYLQNLGQGPELLIRYENEEAVDDSQLPKDRFSAERLKGVDSTLKIQPAELGDSAVYLCASSRTGTSGNEQFFGPGTRLTVL.

This clonotype was found many times. This chain uses TRBV6-4 with TRBJ2-2; D gene uncertain. Between the trimmed V and J ends, which lost 4 bases and 6 bases, there was a span of 15 bases. The CDR3 spans 15 residues. Germline V gene sequence: CDR1 MRHNA, CDR2 SNTAGT. The CDR3 spells CASSATHLSSGELFF. Written as DNA, the CDR3 is TGTGCCAGCAGTGCGACTCACCTCAGCTCCGGGGAGCTGTTTTTT.

The sample holds a few counts of this clonotype. The rearrangement joins TRBV7-9 to TRBJ2-7, with D possibly matching TRBD2 (5 bases). The CDR3 extends over 14 amino acids. The V end was cut by 5 bases, the J end by 0 bases, with 11 bases between. Germline V gene lookup returns CDR1 SEHNR and CDR2 FQNEAQ (reference sequence). The CDR3 DNA reads TGTGCCAGCAGCCCCTTGGGGAGCTCCTACGAGCAGTACTTC. This encodes CASSPLGSSYEQYF.